The entry that follows covers one TCR beta chain sequence. CDR1 and CDR2 from the germline V gene are SGHAT and FQNNGV. V was pared by 5 bases and J by 1 base, with 15 bases between. This CDR3 has 15 amino acids. These data come from a study of cytomegalovirus exposure and HLA in healthy donors. Study in general: Findings of an earlier analysis included around 100 million unique TCR beta sequences from 180 million or so T cells.

The PCR was carried out with 60 Vbeta primers and 13 Jbeta primers. Using immunoSEQ multiplex PCR, the repertoire was profiled, and TCRdb retains in-frame clones only, with some absent. The sample shows 170,000 or so clones, 84% of them seen only once. The chain carries TRBV11-2 and TRBJ2-7; tentative D call: TRBD2 (6 bases). Specimen: PBMCs. The clonotype originates from a boy aged 2 to 9 in good health and CMV-seronegative. CDR3 DNA: TGTGCCAGCAGCCGTTCGACTAGGAAGTCCTACGAGCAGTACTTC. This gives the protein CASSRSTRKSYEQYF.